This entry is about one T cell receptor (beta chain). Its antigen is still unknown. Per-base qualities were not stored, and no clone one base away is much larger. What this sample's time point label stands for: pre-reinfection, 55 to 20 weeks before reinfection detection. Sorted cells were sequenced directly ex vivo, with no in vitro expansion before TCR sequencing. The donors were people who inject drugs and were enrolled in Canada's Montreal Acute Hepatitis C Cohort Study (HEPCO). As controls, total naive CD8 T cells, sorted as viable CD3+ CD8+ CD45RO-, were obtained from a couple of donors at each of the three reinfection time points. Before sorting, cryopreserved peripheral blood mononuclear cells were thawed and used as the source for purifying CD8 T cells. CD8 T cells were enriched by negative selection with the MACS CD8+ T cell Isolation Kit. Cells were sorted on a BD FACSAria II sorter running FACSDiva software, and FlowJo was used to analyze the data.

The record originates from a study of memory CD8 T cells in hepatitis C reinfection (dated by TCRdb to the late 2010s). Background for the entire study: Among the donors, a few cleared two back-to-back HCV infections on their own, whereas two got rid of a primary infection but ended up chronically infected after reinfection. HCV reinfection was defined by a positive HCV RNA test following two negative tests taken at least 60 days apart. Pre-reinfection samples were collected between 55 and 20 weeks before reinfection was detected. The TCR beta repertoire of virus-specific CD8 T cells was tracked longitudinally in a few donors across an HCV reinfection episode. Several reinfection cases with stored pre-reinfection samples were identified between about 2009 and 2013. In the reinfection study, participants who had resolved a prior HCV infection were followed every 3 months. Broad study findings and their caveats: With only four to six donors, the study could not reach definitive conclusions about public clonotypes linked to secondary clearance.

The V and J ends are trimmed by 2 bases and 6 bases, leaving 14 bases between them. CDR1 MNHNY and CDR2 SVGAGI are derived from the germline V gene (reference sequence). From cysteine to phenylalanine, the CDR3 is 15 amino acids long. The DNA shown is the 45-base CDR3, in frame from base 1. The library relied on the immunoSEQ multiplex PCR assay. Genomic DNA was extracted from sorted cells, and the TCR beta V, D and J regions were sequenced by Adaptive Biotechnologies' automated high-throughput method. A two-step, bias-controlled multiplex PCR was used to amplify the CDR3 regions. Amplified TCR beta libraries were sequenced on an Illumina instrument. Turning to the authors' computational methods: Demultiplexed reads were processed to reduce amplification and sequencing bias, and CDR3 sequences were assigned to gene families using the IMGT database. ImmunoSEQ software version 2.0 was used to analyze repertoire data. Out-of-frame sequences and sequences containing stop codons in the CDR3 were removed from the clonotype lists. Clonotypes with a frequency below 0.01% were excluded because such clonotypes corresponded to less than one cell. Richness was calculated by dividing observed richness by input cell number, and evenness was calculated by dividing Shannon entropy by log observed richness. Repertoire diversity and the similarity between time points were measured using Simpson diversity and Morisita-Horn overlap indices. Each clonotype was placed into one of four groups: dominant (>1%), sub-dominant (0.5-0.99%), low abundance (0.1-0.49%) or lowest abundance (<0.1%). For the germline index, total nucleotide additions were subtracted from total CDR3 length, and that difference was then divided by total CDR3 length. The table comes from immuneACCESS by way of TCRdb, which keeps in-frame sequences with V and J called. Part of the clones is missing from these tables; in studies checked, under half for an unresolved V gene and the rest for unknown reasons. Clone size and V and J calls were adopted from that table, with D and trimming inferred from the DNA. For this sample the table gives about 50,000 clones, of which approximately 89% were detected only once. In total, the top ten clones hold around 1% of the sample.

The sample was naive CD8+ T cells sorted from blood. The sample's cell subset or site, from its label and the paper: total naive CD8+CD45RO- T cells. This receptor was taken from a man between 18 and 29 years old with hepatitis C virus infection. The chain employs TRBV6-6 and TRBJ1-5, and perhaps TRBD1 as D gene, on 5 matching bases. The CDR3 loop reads CASSYAVEGSQPQHF. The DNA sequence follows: TGTGCCAGCAGTTACGCCGTGGAGGGGAGTCAGCCCCAGCATTTT.